Sequencing of this T cell receptor beta chain was carried out in a study of cytomegalovirus exposure and HLA in healthy donors. This clone showed up just once. Sequenced by immunoSEQ multiplex PCR; TCRdb stores in-frame clones only, minus some. This sample has 130,000 or so clones, with roughly 89% found just once. J gave up 2 bases and V 10 bases, and 5 bases lay outside the gene matches. The CDR3 runs to 13 residues. The germline gives CDR1 ENHRY, CDR2 SYGVKD. The chain links TRBV10-3 to TRBJ1-1; 9 bases fit TRBD1. The origin of this receptor is a woman aged 18-29 years in good health and CMV-seronegative. The sample comprised PBMCs. CDR3 coding DNA: TGTGCCACACGACAGGGGGTTAACACTGAAGCTTTCTTT. Protein sequence: CATRQGVNTEAFF.